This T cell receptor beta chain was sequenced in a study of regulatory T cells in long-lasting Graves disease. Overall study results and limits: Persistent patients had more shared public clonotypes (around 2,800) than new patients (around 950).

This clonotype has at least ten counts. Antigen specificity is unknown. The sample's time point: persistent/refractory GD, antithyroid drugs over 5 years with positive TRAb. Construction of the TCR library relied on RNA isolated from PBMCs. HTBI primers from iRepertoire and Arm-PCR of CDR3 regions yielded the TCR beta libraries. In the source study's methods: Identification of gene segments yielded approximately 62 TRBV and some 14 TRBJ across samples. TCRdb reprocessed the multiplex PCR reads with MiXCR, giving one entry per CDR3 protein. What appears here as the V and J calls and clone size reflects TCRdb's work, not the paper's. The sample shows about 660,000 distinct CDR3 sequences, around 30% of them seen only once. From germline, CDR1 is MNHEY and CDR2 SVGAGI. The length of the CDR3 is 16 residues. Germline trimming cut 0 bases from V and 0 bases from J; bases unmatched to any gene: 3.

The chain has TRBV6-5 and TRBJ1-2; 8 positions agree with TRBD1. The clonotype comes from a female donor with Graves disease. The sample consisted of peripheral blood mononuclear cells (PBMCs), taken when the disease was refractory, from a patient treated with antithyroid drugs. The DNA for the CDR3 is TGTGCCAGCAGTTACTCCAGGGGGCTGTCTAACTATGGCTACACCTTC. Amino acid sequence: CASSYSRGLSNYGYTF.